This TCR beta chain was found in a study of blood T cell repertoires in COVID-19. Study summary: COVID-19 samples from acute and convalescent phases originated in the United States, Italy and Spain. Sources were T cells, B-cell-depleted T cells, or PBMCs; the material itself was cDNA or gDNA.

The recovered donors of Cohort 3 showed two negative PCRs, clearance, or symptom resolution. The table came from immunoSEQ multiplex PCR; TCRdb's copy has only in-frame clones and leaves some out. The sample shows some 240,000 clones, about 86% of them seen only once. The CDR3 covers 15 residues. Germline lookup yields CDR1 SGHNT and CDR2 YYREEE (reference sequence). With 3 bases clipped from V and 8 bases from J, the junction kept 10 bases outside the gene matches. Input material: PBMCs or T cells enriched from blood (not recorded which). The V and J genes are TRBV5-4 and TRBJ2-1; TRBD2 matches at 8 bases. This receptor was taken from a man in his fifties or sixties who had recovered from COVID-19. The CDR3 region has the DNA TGTGCCAGCAGCTCCGGGGGGGCCTTGGGGGATGAGCAGTTCTTC. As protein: CASSSGGALGDEQFF.